These 31 T cell receptor beta chains were all obtained from the same sample, sequenced in a study of blood T cells in healthy people across ages. Next came a second PCR, run for roughly 6 to 11 cycles, which used a sample-barcoded 5' primer along with a J-beta primer mix. TCRdb analysed the 5' RACE reads with MiXCR anew, one entry per CDR3 protein. The sample includes over 300,000 distinct CDR3 sequences, more than 45% seen only once; the top ten take 51%. The sample was blood. These receptor sequences come from a man aged 60 to 69 in good health.

The chain recombines TRBV5-4 with TRBJ1-2; D not certain. The germline CDR1 and CDR2 sequences are SGHNT and YYREEE (reference sequence). The length of the CDR3 is 16 residues. V was clipped by 6 bases and J by 3 bases, with 21 bases between them. In DNA, the CDR3 is TGTGCCAGCACCTCGGGAGGCACCACCCGAGACTATGGCTACACCTTC. It translates to CASTSGGTTRDYGYTF.

The chain carries TRBV7-9 and TRBJ2-1, with D possibly being TRBD2 (5 bases). Per the germline V gene, CDR1 is SEHNR and CDR2 is FQNEAQ (reference sequence). This CDR3 has 14 amino acids. Trimming took off 5 bases at V and 4 bases at J, with 12 bases between the two ends. CDR3 protein: CASSAGLRYNEQFF. CDR3 nucleotides: TGTGCCAGCAGCGCCGGACTTAGGTACAATGAGCAGTTCTTC.

As regards this clonotype: Germline is not matched at one junction end, which may reflect a read error. The rearrangement joins TRBV9 to TRBJ2-7, with a possible D match to TRBD1 (5 bases). Germline V gives CDR1 SGDLS, CDR2 YYNGEE. The CDR3 contains 14 residues. CDR3 sequence: CAGSVDLGPYEQYF. CDR3 nucleotide sequence: TGTGCCGGCAGCGTTGACCTGGGGCCCTACGAGCAGTACTTC.

A remark on this clonotype: The limits of the CDR3 on the DNA are not certain, so only TCRdb's listed CDR3 is given. The CDR3: CASSTSDSYEQYF. The chain couples TRBV28 to TRBJ2-7; the table names TRBD1, a call not compared with the DNA. Germline V CDR1 and CDR2: MDHEN, SYDVKM. 13 amino acids form the CDR3, both terminal residues included.

The rearrangement uses TRBV6-6 and TRBJ2-3; 8 bases line up with TRBD2. Germline-derived CDR1 and CDR2 are MNHNY and SVGAGI (reference sequence). The CDR3 is made up of 16 amino acids. V dropped 6 bases and J dropped 0; count of bases not matched to a gene: 8. The CDR3 DNA sequence: TGTGCCAGCAGGGGCTCGCGGGGGGCTAGCACAGATACGCAGTATTTT. As protein: CASRGSRGASTDTQYF.

V usage is TRBV18 and J usage is TRBJ2-5; 9 nucleotides agree with TRBD1. The DNA end is a closer match to TRBJ2-7, so the J assignment may be wrong. The germline gives CDR1 KGHSH, CDR2 LQKENI. The CDR3 runs to 16 residues. CDR3 amino acids: CASSHLTGGAYYEQYF. CDR3 sequence (DNA): TGTGCCAGCTCACACCTCACAGGGGGCGCTTACTACGAGCAGTACTTC.

This chain uses TRBV5-1 with TRBJ1-4, with D maybe TRBD1 (6 bases). The CDR3 loop spans 15 amino acids. V lost 1 base and J lost 5, with 12 bases in between. Germline CDR1 is SGHRS and CDR2 is YFSETQ. DNA for the CDR3: TGCGCCAGCAGCTTGTGGGGGGGCCTCAATGAAAAACTGTTTTTT. Amino acids: CASSLWGGLNEKLFF.

V gene TRBV3-1 combines with J gene TRBJ1-2; possible D gene TRBD1, 5 bases. V shed 4 bases and J shed 6 bases, with 15 bases lying between them. The germline V gene has CDR1 LGHDT and CDR2 YNNKEL (reference sequence). CDR3 length: 14 amino acids. CDR3 protein: CASSRQGSGDGYTF. CDR3 DNA sequence: TGTGCCAGCAGCCGCCAGGGTTCGGGCGATGGCTACACCTTC.

There are a few counts of this clonotype. The V gene is TRBV5-1, the J gene TRBJ2-1; the match to TRBD2 covers 10 bases. The CDR3 extends over 14 amino acids. V lost 4 bases and J lost 6; bases outside the gene matches: 4. Germline values: CDR1 SGHRS, CDR2 YFSETQ. The CDR3 region has the DNA TGCGCCAGCAGCACCGGGACTAGCGCCAATGAGCAGTTCTTC. Amino acids: CASSTGTSANEQFF.

The sample holds many counts of this clonotype. V gene TRBV4-2 combines with J gene TRBJ2-1, with D possibly matching TRBD2 (7 bases). This CDR3 has 15 residues. CDR1 LGHNA and CDR2 YNFKEQ come from the germline V gene. Trimming took 0 bases from V and 4 from J, leaving 10 bases between them. The CDR3 sequence: CASSQDGGPYNEQFF. CDR3 DNA sequence: TGTGCCAGCAGCCAAGACGGGGGGCCTTACAATGAGCAGTTCTTC.

This clonotype has a single count. The chain couples TRBV20-1 to TRBJ2-1; 7 bases map to TRBD1. The V gene's germline CDR1 is DFQATT and CDR2 SNEGSKA (reference sequence). J lost 4 bases, V lost 6 bases, and 12 bases had no gene match. This CDR3 spans 15 amino acids. CDR3 region: CSAPGKDRRYNEQFF. The DNA of the CDR3 is TGCAGTGCCCCAGGAAAGGACAGGCGTTACAATGAGCAGTTCTTC.

This chain connects TRBV10-2 to TRBJ1-6; D gene uncertain. This CDR3 comprises 15 residues. V was trimmed by 0 bases and J by 0 bases, leaving 3 bases between them. Germline-derived CDR1 and CDR2 are WSHSY and SAAADI. The CDR3 loop reads CASSESSSYNSPLHF. CDR3 nucleotides: TGCGCCAGCAGTGAGTCGAGCTCCTATAATTCACCCCTCCACTTT.

The genes are TRBV7-2 and TRBJ2-5, with a tentative D call TRBD1 (5 bases). The CDR3 is made up of 13 amino acids. The V end lost 5 bases, the J end lost 4 bases, and 11 bases lay between the germline ends. The germline V gene has CDR1 SGHTA and CDR2 FQGNSA. CDR3 sequence reads: CTSSALGRETQYF. The CDR3 bases are TGTACCAGCAGCGCACTGGGGCGAGAGACCCAGTACTTC.

This rearrangement joins TRBV5-1 to TRBJ2-1, with a tentative D call TRBD2 (6 bases). V lost 4 bases and J lost 6, with 14 bases in between. CDR3 length: 14 residues. From germline, CDR1 is SGHRS and CDR2 YFSETQ. This chain's CDR3 is CASSETRVANEQFF. Written as DNA, the CDR3 is TGCGCCAGCAGCGAGACTAGGGTTGCCAATGAGCAGTTCTTC. The variable domain in full, completed from reference TRBV5-1 and TRBJ2-1, reads KAGVTQTPRYLIKTRGQQVTLSCSPISGHRSVSWYQQTPGQGLQFLFEYFSETQRNKGNFPGRFSGRQFSNSRSEMNVSTLELGDSALYLCASSETRVANEQFFGPGTRLTVL.

The chain carries TRBV12-5 and TRBJ2-7; 7 bases line up with TRBD2. Unmatched junction bases numbered 4, after V lost 1 base and J lost 1 base. CDR3 length equals 15 residues. The germline V gene has CDR1 LGHNT and CDR2 FRNRAP. The CDR3: CASGLGHGRSYEQYF. DNA of the CDR3: TGTGCTAGTGGTTTGGGACACGGGAGGTCCTACGAGCAGTACTTC.

In its sample, this clonotype was seen many times. The chain combines TRBV27 with TRBJ1-2; tentatively, D is TRBD1 (5 bases). Germline values: CDR1 MNHEY, CDR2 SMNVEV (reference sequence). The V end lost 8 bases, the J end lost 5 bases, and 12 bases lay between the germline ends. The CDR3 loop spans 12 amino acids. CDR3 bases: TGTGCCAGCCGGGGCAGCCAATATGGCTACACCTTC. Encoded protein: CASRGSQYGYTF.

This chain connects TRBV5-4 to TRBJ2-1; the D gene is possibly TRBD1 (7 bases). CDR3 length: 14 residues. Germline CDR1 and CDR2: SGHNT and YYREEE (reference sequence). The ends were cut back, 1 base at V and 5 bases at J, with 10 bases in the middle. CDR3 DNA sequence: TGTGCCAGCAGCTTGCGCGGGACAGACAATGAGCAGTTCTTC. Amino acid sequence: CASSLRGTDNEQFF.

This CDR3 is CASSPGQHNEQFF. The CDR3 DNA sequence: TGCGCCAGCAGCCCCGGACAGCACAATGAGCAGTTCTTC. The chain has TRBV5-1 and TRBJ2-1, with a weak D call TRBD1 (6 bases). V was pared by 4 bases and J by 5 bases, with 10 bases between. Looked up from germline, CDR1 is SGHRS and CDR2 is YFSETQ. The CDR3 is made up of 13 amino acids.

This rearrangement joins TRBV2 to TRBJ2-1; D is undetermined. The CDR3 consists of 14 residues. The germline V gene has CDR1 SNHLY and CDR2 FYNNEI. Trimming took off 0 bases at V and 10 bases at J, with 13 bases between the two ends. CDR3 in DNA: TGTGCCAGCAGTGAAGCGCGAACCACCCTGGAGCAGTTCTTC. It is translated as CASSEARTTLEQFF.

The rearrangement links TRBV20-1 to TRBJ2-1; perhaps TRBD2 as D (5 bases). V gave up 4 bases and J gave up 10 bases, with 14 bases separating them. CDR3 length: 12 residues. Germline V lookup: CDR1 DFQATT, CDR2 SNEGSKA (reference sequence). The chain's CDR3 is CSAKTGNREQFF. The DNA of the CDR3 is TGCAGTGCTAAGACCGGGAATAGGGAGCAGTTCTTC.

On this clonotype: A read error may explain this, as a much larger clone is one base away. The chain carries TRBV29-1 and TRBJ2-3; tentative D call: TRBD1 (6 bases). This CDR3 region has 17 residues. Germline CDR1 SQVTM, CDR2 ANQGSEA. The CDR3 loop is CGVVGSVGRGGTDTQYF. CDR3 nucleotide sequence: TGCGGCGTTGTCGGTTCCGTGGGCAGGGGAGGCACAGATACGCAGTATTTT.

The chain uses TRBV28 and TRBJ2-3; 9 bases map to TRBD1. This CDR3 is built from 16 residues. J lost 2 bases, V lost 6 bases, and 9 bases had no gene match. Germline CDR1 is MDHEN and CDR2 is SYDVKM. This chain's CDR3 is CASSRRTGAVTDTQYF. CDR3 nucleotides: TGTGCCAGCAGCCGACGGACAGGGGCCGTCACAGATACGCAGTATTTT.

The sample holds a few counts of this clonotype. J is TRBJ1-2 and V is TRBV4-3; D possibly corresponds to TRBD1 (6 bases). The CDR3 consists of 14 residues. V gave up 0 bases and J gave up 7 bases, with 12 bases separating them. The germline CDR1 and CDR2 sequences are LGHNA and YSLEER. The CDR3 nucleotides read TGCGCCAGCAGCCAAGATACAGGGAAGGCTGGCTACACCTTC. This sequence encodes CASSQDTGKAGYTF.

Points on this clonotype: Sequence at one end of the junction differs from germline and may be a read error. The rearrangement links TRBV7-8 to TRBJ2-4; possibly TRBD1 for D (6 bases). The better agreement between TRBJ2-7 and the DNA end casts doubt on the J call. Germline V lookup: CDR1 SGHVS, CDR2 FQNEAQ. This CDR3 spans 15 amino acids. DNA of the CDR3: TGCGCCAGCAGCCAAGGGGCAGGGACAATCTACGAGCAGTACTTC. It translates to CASSQGAGTIYEQYF.

This clonotype has just a few counts. The rearrangement links TRBV20-1 to TRBJ2-1, with 7 nucleotides matching TRBD2. After removal of 6 bases from V and 0 bases from J, the junction contained 5 bases not matched to a gene. Germline assignment: CDR1 DFQATT and CDR2 SNEGSKA (reference sequence). CDR3 length equals 14 residues. CDR3 region: CSASGGSSYNEQFF. The CDR3 bases are TGCAGTGCCTCCGGGGGGAGCTCCTACAATGAGCAGTTCTTC.

About this clonotype: At one of its ends the junction is not consistent with the germline gene, which may arise from a read error. The chain employs TRBV7-2 and TRBJ2-5, with 7 bases that match TRBD2. The J call may be mistaken, given a closer DNA end match to TRBJ2-7. CDR1 and CDR2 from the germline V gene are SGHTA and FQGNSA. The CDR3 is 14 residues long. CDR3 bases: TGTGTCAGCAGCGTAGAGGCGGGAGTCTACGAGCAGTACTTC. It yields the protein CVSSVEAGVYEQYF.

The chain carries TRBV6-1 and TRBJ2-5; D is unclear. Germline lookup yields CDR1 MNHNS and CDR2 SASEGT. This CDR3 has 14 amino acids. V dropped 6 bases and J dropped 5 bases, with 16 bases sitting between them. CDR3 sequence: CASSQSQSGETQYF. CDR3 nucleotides: TGTGCCAGCAGCCAGAGCCAGAGTGGGGAGACCCAGTACTTC.

The sample holds one count of this clonotype. The chain is built from TRBV6-5 and TRBJ2-3, with no clear D. Germline V gives CDR1 MNHEY, CDR2 SVGAGI. With 2 bases removed from V and 0 bases from J, the gap between germline ends came to 12 bases. This CDR3 region has 16 residues. CDR3 amino acids: CASSYETPSSTDTQYF. CDR3 sequence (DNA): TGTGCCAGCAGTTACGAGACCCCATCTAGCACAGATACGCAGTATTTT.

The rearrangement joins TRBV2 to TRBJ2-5; the D is unclear. The CDR3 totals 15 residues. V shed 1 base and J shed 11 bases, with 20 bases lying between them. CDR1 and CDR2 (germline): SNHLY, FYNNEI. Here the CDR3 DNA reads TGTGCCAGCAGTGAAGGGGCCAGCAGGAGTTTTGAGCAGTACTTC. Its translation is CASSEGASRSFEQYF. Filled out from reference TRBV2 and TRBJ2-5, the complete variable domain reads EPEVTQTPSHQVTQMGQEVILRCVPISNHLYFYWYRQILGQKVEFLVSFYNNEISEKSEIFDDQFSVERPDGSNFTLKIRSTKLEDSAMYFCASSEGASRSFEQYFGPGTRLLVL.

The chain combines TRBV7-2 with TRBJ2-3; 10 nucleotides agree with TRBD2. V lost 3 bases, J lost 4 bases, and 10 bases stayed unmatched. Per germline, CDR1 SGHTA and CDR2 FQGNSA. This CDR3 is built from 17 residues. CDR3 in amino acids: CASSLLAGALGADTQYF. The CDR3 nucleotides are TGTGCCAGCAGCTTGCTAGCGGGAGCCTTGGGAGCAGATACGCAGTATTTT.

This chain links TRBV5-4 with TRBJ2-1, with 10 nucleotides matching TRBD2. In germline, CDR1 is SGHNT, CDR2 YYREEE (reference sequence). This CDR3 has 19 residues. V lost 0 bases and J lost 0; bases outside the gene matches: 9. CDR3 sequence (DNA): TGTGCCAGCAGCTTGGCGAAGGGAGCGGGAGGGGCCTCCTACAATGAGCAGTTCTTC. Translation: CASSLAKGAGGASYNEQFF.